A selection of T cell receptor beta chains follows, all from one sample in a study of CD8 T cells in ankylosing spondylitis. TCRdb re-derived calls from the 5' RACE reads in MiXCR, one entry per CDR3 protein. The sample carries approximately 260,000 distinct CDR3 sequences, roughly 8.6% recorded once. Sequences were obtained from blood, either unsorted or a sorted T cell fraction (not recorded which). The receptors were sampled from a male donor with ankylosing spondylitis or in good health (not recorded which). The CDR3 runs from the conserved cysteine through the conserved F or W. The D gene is left open where the match is weak. For some rows the clone size is stated as once, few or many, or as a class when expanded; others skip it.

clone_size d_call j_call v_call cdr3_aa cdr3_nt
few . TRBJ2-2 TRBV19 CASTVAGLTGELFF TGTGCCAGTACGGTAGCAGGGCTCACCGGGGAGCTGTTTTTT
many . TRBJ2-3 TRBV6-1 CATGRGDLYTDTQYF TGTGCCACTGGTAGAGGGGACCTTTACACAGATACGCAGTATTTT
. TRBD2 TRBJ2-5 TRBV12-3/TRBV12-4 CASSLVLAGAGETQYF TGTGCCAGCAGTTTAGTACTAGCGGGGGCCGGGGAGACCCAGTACTTC
many . TRBJ2-7 TRBV3-1 CASSQGGLVHEQYF TGTGCCAGCAGCCAAGGGGGATTGGTTCACGAGCAGTACTTC
many TRBD1 TRBJ1-1 TRBV18 CASSPGQGRDTEAFF TGTGCCAGCTCACCCGGACAGGGGAGGGACACTGAAGCTTTCTTT
many TRBD1 TRBJ2-5 TRBV5-1 CASSLGDRLYQETQYF TGCGCCAGCAGCTTGGGGGACAGGCTGTACCAAGAGACCCAGTACTTC
many . TRBJ1-1 TRBV5-1 CASSRVTVANTEAFF TGCGCCAGCAGTCGGGTAACAGTAGCGAACACTGAAGCTTTCTTT
many . TRBJ2-3 TRBV6-1 CASRWGANTDTQYF TGTGCCAGCAGGTGGGGGGCCAACACAGATACGCAGTATTTT
many TRBD1 TRBJ2-4 TRBV20-1 CSARWDRNIQYF TGCAGTGCCCGATGGGACAGAAACATTCAGTACTTC
many . TRBJ2-7 TRBV5-6 CASNSLRPRDEQYF TGTGCCAGCAACTCCCTACGTCCCCGGGACGAGCAGTACTTC
. TRBD1 TRBJ1-1 TRBV20-1 CSARGKGGQGAGNTEAFF TGCAGTGCTAGAGGAAAAGGGGGACAGGGGGCCGGGAACACTGAAGCTTTCTTT
few . TRBJ2-1 TRBV30 CAWEGIYNEQFF TGTGCCTGGGAGGGTATCTACAATGAGCAGTTCTTC
many . TRBJ2-3 TRBV4-2 CASSLVKGTGDFNTDTQYF TGTGCCAGCAGCCTAGTAAAGGGAACGGGAGACTTCAACACAGATACGCAGTATTTT
. . TRBJ1-4 TRBV15 CATSTFHREREKLFF TGTGCCACCAGCACCTTCCACAGGGAAAGGGAAAAACTGTTTTTT
many TRBD1 TRBJ2-7 TRBV7-9 CASSLEGQGKDEQYF TGTGCCAGCAGCTTAGAAGGACAGGGGAAAGACGAGCAGTACTTC
many . TRBJ1-1 TRBV5-6 CASSFNMGLLGTEAFF TGTGCCAGCAGCTTTAATATGGGTTTGCTGGGCACTGAAGCTTTCTTT
many TRBD2 TRBJ2-3 TRBV2 CASRGGLSTDTQYF TGTGCCAGCAGGGGGGGACTAAGCACAGATACGCAGTATTTT
many . TRBJ2-1 TRBV14 CASSPWGKTPFF TGTGCCAGCAGCCCCTGGGGGAAGACTCCGTTCTTC
many . TRBJ1-1 TRBV7-9 CASSQGITEAFF TGTGCCAGCAGCCAGGGGATTACTGAAGCTTTCTTT
many . TRBJ1-2 TRBV3-1 CASSQPGGRSDYTF TGTGCCAGCAGCCAACCGGGAGGGAGAAGTGACTACACCTTC
many TRBD2 TRBJ2-3 TRBV3-1 CASSQGARGELEDTQYF TGTGCCAGCAGCCAAGGAGCCCGGGGGGAGTTGGAAGATACGCAGTATTTT
many . TRBJ1-2 TRBV5-1 CASSLSGAGYGYTF TGCGCCAGCAGCTTATCGGGGGCGGGCTATGGCTACACCTTC
many TRBD1 TRBJ2-1 TRBV12-3/TRBV12-4 CASSLDRGSHNEQFF TGTGCCAGCAGTCTAGACAGGGGATCCCACAATGAGCAGTTCTTC
many TRBD1 TRBJ1-1 TRBV12-3/TRBV12-4 CASSSPGGWTEAFF TGTGCCAGCAGTTCCCCAGGGGGGTGGACTGAAGCTTTCTTT
many . TRBJ2-5 TRBV6-1 CASRKTQETQYF TGTGCCAGCAGAAAGACCCAAGAGACCCAGTACTTC
few . TRBJ1-6 TRBV6-5 CASSYSRRGRSYNSPLHF TGTGCCAGCAGTTACTCGAGGAGGGGACGCTCCTATAATTCACCCCTCCACTTT
many . TRBJ1-6 TRBV11-2 CASSLGQLGNSPLHF TGTGCCAGCAGCTTAGGACAGTTGGGGAATTCACCCCTCCACTTT
many . TRBJ2-3 TRBV5-6 CASSLKRFTDTQYF TGTGCCAGCAGCTTGAAAAGGTTCACAGATACGCAGTATTTT
many . TRBJ2-7 TRBV4-1 CASSQDHHEQYF TGCGCCAGCAGCCAAGATCACCACGAGCAGTACTTC
many . TRBJ1-3 TRBV29-1 CSVDGVANTIYF TGCAGCGTTGATGGGGTGGCGAACACCATATATTTT
few . TRBJ2-7 TRBV24-1 CATSDYFEQYF TGTGCCACCAGTGACTACTTTGAGCAGTACTTC
many . TRBJ2-7 TRBV20-1 CSATKSPESSYEQYF TGCAGTGCTACAAAGTCGCCGGAGAGCTCCTACGAGCAGTACTTC